This TCR beta chain derives from a study of vaccination and CD4 T cells after COVID-19. About the study: The makeup of the convalescents was six males and four females, two of them Hispanic. Samples were taken after vaccination, a median of around 78 days after dose two, with a range of 14 to 241. Participants were administered two doses of either the BNT162b2 or the mRNA-1273 vaccine. General study findings and limits: Post-infection sampling omitted early timepoints and covered relatively few convalescent patients.

The CDR3 is made up of 11 amino acids. Germline CDR1 MNHNS, CDR2 SASEGT. The V end was cut by 7 bases, the J end by 4 bases, with 8 bases between. Time point specified: late sampling 161 to 241 days after vaccination in a few convalescent patients. A note on this clonotype: Its specificity is unknown.

MiXCR, run by TCRdb on the PCR reads, gives a single entry per CDR3 protein. The sample has some 28,000 distinct CDR3 sequences, around 49% seen once. This sample comprised CD4+ T cells from blood, obtained about 7 months after SARS-CoV-2 vaccination. The chain links TRBV6-1 to TRBJ2-7, with a weak D call TRBD2 (6 bases). This receptor was obtained from a human donor who had recovered from COVID-19. The CDR3 here is CASTGGYEQYF. The CDR3 DNA reads as TGTGCCAGCACTGGGGGGTACGAGCAGTACTTC.